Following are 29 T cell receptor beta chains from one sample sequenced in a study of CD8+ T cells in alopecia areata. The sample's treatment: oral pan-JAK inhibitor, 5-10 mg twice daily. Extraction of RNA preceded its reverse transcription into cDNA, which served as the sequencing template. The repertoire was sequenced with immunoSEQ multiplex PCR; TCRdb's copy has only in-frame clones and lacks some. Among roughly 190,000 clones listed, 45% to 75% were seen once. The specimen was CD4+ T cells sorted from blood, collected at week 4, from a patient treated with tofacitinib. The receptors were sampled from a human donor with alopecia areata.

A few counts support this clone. The DNA for the CDR3 is TGTGCCAGCAGCTTCGACAGACAAACTCGTGGTTACTCCTACGAGCAGTACTTC. Translation gives CASSFDRQTRGYSYEQYF. This chain connects TRBV7-9 to TRBJ2-7, with D perhaps matching TRBD1 (5 bases). CDR1 is SEHNR, CDR2 FQNEAQ, per germline (reference sequence). Trimming removed 3 bases at V and 0 bases at J, with 21 bases between. The CDR3 covers 18 residues.

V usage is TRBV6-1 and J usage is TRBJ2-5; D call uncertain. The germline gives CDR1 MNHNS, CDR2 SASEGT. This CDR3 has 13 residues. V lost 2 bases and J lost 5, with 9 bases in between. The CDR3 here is CASSEIRAETQYF. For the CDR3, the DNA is TGTGCCAGCAGTGAAATAAGGGCCGAGACCCAGTACTTC.

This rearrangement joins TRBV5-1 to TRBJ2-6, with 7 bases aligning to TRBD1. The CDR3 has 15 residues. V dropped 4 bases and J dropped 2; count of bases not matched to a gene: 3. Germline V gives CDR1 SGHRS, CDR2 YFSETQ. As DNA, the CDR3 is TGCGCCAGCAGCCCTGACAGGGCTGGGGCCAACGTCCTGACTTTC. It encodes CASSPDRAGANVLTF.

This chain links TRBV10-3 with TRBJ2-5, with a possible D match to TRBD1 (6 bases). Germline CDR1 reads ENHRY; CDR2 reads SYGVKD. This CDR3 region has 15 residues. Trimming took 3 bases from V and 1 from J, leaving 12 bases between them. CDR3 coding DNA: TGTGCCATCAGTGATACGAGGGGGACCCAAGAGACCCAGTACTTC. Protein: CAISDTRGTQETQYF.

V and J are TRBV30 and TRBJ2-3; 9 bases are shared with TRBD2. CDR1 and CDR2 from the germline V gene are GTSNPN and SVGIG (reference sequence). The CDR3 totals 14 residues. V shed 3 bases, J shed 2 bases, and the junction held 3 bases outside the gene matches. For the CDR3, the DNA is TGTGCCTGGAGATTAGCGGGGGTCACAGATACGCAGTATTTT. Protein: CAWRLAGVTDTQYF.

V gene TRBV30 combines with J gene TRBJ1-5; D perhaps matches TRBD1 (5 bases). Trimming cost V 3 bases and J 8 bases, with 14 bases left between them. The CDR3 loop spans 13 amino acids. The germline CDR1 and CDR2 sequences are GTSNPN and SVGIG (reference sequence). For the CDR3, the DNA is TGTGCCTGGAGCTCGAGGGGCGGAGAGCCCCAGCATTTT. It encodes CAWSSRGGEPQHF.

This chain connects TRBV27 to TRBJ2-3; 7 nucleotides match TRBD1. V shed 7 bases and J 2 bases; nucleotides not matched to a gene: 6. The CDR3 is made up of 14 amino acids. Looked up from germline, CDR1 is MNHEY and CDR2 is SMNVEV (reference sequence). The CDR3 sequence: CASTRDRYTDTQYF. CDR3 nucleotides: TGTGCCAGCACCCGGGACAGATACACAGATACGCAGTATTTT.

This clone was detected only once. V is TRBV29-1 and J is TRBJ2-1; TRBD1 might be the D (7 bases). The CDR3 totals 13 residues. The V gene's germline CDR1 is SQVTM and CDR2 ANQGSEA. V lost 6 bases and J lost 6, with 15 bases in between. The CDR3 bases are TGCAGCGTCCGACAGGGAGGTTTCAATGAGCAGTTCTTC. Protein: CSVRQGGFNEQFF.

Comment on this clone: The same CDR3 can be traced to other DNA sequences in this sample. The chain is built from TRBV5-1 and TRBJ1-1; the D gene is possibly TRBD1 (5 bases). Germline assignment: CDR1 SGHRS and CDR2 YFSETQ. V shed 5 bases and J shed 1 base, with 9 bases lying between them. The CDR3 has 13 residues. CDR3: CASRTTGNTEAFF. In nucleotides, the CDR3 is TGCGCCAGCAGAACAACAGGGAACACTGAAGCTTTCTTT.

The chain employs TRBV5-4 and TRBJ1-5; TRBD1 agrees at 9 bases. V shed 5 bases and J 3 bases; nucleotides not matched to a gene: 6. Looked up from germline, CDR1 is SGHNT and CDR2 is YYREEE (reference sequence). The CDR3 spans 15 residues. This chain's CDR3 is CASSPGTGLNQPQHF. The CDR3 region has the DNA TGTGCCAGCAGTCCCGGGACAGGGCTCAATCAGCCCCAGCATTTT.

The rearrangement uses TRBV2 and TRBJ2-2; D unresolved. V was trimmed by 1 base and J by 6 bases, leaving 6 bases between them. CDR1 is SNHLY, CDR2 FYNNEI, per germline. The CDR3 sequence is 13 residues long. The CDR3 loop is CASSEVVSGELFF. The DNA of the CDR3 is TGTGCCAGCAGTGAAGTCGTGTCCGGGGAGCTGTTTTTT.

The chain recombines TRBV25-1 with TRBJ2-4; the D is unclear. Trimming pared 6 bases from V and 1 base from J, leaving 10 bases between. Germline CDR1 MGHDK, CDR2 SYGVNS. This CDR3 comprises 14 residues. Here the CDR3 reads CASSRSPAKNIQYF. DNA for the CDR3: TGTGCCAGCAGCAGGTCCCCTGCCAAAAACATTCAGTACTTC. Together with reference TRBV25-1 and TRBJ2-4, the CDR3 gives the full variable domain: EADIYQTPRYLVIGTGKKITLECSQTMGHDKMYWYQQDPGMELHLIHYSYGVNSTEKGDLSSESTVSRIRTEHFPLTLESARPSHTSQYLCASSRSPAKNIQYFGAGTRLSVL.

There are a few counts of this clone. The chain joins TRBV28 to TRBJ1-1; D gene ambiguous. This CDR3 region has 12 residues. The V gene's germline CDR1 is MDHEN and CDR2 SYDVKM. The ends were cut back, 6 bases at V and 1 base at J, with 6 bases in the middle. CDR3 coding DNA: TGTGCCAGCAGCGAGGAGAACACTGAAGCTTTCTTT. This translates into CASSEENTEAFF. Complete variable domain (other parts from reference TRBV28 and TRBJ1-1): DVKVTQSSRYLVKRTGEKVFLECVQDMDHENMFWYRQDPGLGLRLIYFSYDVKMKEKGDIPEGYSVSREKKERFSLILESASTNQTSMYLCASSEENTEAFFGQGTRLTVV.

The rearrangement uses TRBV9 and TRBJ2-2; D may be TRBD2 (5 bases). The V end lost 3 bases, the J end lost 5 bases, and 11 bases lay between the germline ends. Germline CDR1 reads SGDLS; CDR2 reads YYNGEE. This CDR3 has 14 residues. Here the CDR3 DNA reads TGTGCCAGCAGCGCGCGGACTCAAACCGGGGAGCTGTTTTTT. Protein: CASSARTQTGELFF.

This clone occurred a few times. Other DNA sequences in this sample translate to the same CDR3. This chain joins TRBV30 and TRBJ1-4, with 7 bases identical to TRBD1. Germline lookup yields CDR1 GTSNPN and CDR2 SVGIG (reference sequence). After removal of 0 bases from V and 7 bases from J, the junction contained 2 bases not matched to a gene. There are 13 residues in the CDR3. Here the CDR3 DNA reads TGTGCCTGGAGTGTAGCAGGGGGTGAAAAACTGTTTTTT. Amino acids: CAWSVAGGEKLFF.

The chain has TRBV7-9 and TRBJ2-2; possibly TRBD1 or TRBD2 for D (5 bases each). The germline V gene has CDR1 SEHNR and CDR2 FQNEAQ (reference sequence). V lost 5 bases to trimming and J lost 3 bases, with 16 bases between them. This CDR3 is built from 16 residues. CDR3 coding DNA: TGTGCCAGCAGCCTACGAGGGGCTCGGGACACCGGGGAGCTGTTTTTT. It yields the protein CASSLRGARDTGELFF.

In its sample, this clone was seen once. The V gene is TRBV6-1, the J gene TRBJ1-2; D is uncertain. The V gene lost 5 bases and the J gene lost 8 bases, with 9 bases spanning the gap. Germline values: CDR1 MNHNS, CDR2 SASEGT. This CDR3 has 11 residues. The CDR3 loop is CASSMGEGYTF. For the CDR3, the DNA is TGTGCCAGCAGTATGGGAGAAGGCTACACCTTC.

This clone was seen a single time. Here the CDR3 reads CASSLGGYSNQPQHF. The CDR3 DNA is TGTGCCAGCAGCTTAGGGGGGTACAGCAATCAGCCCCAGCATTTT. The genes are TRBV7-9 and TRBJ1-5; D is possibly TRBD1 (5 bases). The length of the CDR3 is 15 residues. With 1 base removed from V and 1 base from J, the gap between germline ends came to 8 bases. The germline gives CDR1 SEHNR, CDR2 FQNEAQ (reference sequence).

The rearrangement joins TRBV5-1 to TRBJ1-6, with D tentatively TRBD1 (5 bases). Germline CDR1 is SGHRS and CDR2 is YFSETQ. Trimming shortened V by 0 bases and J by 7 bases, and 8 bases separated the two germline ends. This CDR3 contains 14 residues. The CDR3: CASSLEQVNSPLHF. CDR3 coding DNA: TGCGCCAGCAGCTTGGAACAGGTCAATTCACCCCTCCACTTT.

Here the CDR3 DNA reads TGTGCCAGCAGACCGGGACAGGGGCACGGGGAGCTGTTTTTT. As protein: CASRPGQGHGELFF. The J gene is TRBJ2-2, the V gene TRBV7-9; 10 nucleotides agree with TRBD1. Germline V gives CDR1 SEHNR, CDR2 FQNEAQ (reference sequence). Trimming cost V 6 bases and J 7 bases; bases outside gene matches: 5. The CDR3 is 14 residues long.

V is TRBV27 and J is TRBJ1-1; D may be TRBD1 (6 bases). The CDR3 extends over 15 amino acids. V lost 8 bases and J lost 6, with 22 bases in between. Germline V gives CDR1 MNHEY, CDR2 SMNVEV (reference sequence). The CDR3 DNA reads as TGTGCCAGCGCCTTCATACAGGGAGGCGAATCTGAAGCTTTCTTT. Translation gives CASAFIQGGESEAFF.

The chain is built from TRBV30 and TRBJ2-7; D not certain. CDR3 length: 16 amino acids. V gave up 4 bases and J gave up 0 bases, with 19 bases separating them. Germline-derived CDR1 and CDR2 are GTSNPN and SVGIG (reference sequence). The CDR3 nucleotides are TGTGCCTGGACGGAATGGGGTATGGGTAGCTCCTACGAGCAGTACTTC. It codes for CAWTEWGMGSSYEQYF.

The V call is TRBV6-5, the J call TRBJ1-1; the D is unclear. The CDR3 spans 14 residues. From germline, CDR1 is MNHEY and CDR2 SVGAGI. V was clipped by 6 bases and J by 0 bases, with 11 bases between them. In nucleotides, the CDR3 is TGTGCCAGCAGAGAAGACGGACTGAACACTGAAGCTTTCTTT. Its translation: CASREDGLNTEAFF.

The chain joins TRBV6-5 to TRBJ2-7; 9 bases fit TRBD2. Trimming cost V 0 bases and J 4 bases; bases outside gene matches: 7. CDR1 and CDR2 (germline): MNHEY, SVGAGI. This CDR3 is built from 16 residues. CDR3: CASSYSGGGAVYEQYF. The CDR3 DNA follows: TGTGCCAGCAGTTACTCAGGCGGGGGGGCCGTTTACGAGCAGTACTTC.

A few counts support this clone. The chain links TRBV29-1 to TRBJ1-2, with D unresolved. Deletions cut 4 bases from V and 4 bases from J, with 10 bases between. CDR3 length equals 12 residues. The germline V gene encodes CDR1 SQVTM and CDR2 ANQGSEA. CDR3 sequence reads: CSVGTAGYGYTF. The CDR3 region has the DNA TGCAGCGTTGGCACAGCGGGCTATGGCTACACCTTC.

The DNA of the CDR3 is TGCGCCAGCAGCCCCCAAAGGACAGGGGAGCTGTTTTTT. Translating it yields CASSPQRTGELFF. V gene TRBV4-1 combines with J gene TRBJ2-2; D might be TRBD1 (5 bases). In germline, CDR1 is MGHRA, CDR2 YSYEKL. This CDR3 comprises 13 residues. V shed 4 bases and J shed 8 bases, with 11 bases lying between them.

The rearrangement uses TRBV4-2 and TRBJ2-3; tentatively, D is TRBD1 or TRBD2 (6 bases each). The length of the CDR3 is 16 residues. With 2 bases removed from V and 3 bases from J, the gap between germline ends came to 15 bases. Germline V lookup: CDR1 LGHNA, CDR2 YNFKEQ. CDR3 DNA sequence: TGTGCCAGCAGCCAACATTTGGGGGGCCGTACAGATACGCAGTATTTT. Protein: CASSQHLGGRTDTQYF.

This chain's CDR3 is CSAGMDGNTIYF. CDR3 nucleotide sequence: TGCAGCGCCGGGATGGATGGAAACACCATATATTTT. The V and J genes are TRBV29-1 and TRBJ1-3; D is undetermined. The germline V and J ends were trimmed by 7 bases and 3 bases, with 10 bases remaining between them. In germline, CDR1 is SQVTM, CDR2 ANQGSEA. The CDR3 is 12 amino acids. Full variable domain (rest looked up from reference TRBV29-1 and TRBJ1-3): SAVISQKPSRDICQRGTSLTIQCQVDSQVTMMFWYRQQPGQSLTLIATANQGSEATYESGFVIDKFPISRPNLTFSTLTVSNMSPEDSSIYLCSAGMDGNTIYFGEGSWLTVV.

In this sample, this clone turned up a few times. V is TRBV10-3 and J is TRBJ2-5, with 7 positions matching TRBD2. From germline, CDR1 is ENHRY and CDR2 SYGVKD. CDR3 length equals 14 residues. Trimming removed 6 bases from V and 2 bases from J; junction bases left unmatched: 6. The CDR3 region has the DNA TGTGCCATCAGCAACGGGGGGTCTCAAGAGACCCAGTACTTC. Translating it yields CAISNGGSQETQYF.